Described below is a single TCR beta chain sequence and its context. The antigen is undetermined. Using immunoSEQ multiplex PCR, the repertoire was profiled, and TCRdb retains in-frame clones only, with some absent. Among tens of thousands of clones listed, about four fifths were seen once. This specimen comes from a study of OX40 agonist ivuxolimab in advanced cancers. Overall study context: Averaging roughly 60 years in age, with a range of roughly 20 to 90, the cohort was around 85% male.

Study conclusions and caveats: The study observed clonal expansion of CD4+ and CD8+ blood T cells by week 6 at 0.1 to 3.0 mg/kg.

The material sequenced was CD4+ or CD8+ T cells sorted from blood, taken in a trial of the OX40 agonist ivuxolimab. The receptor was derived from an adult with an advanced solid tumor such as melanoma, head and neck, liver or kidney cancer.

In DNA, the CDR3 is TGTGCCAGCAGACTGGCCGGTAGGACGGGGGGCTATGGCTACACCTTC. Its protein product is CASRLAGRTGGYGYTF. The chain uses TRBV28 and TRBJ1-2; D is possibly TRBD1 (5 bases). Germline V gene lookup returns CDR1 MDHEN and CDR2 SYDVKM. V shed 6 bases and J shed 4 bases, with 21 bases lying between them. The CDR3 is 16 residues long.